Below, 26 T cell receptor beta chains from the same sample are listed, as sequenced in a study of shared clonotypes between healthy human individuals. Generated by immunoSEQ multiplex PCR, the TCRdb table keeps only in-frame clones and is missing some. The sample consists of 2 million to 3 million clones, over 85% of them appearing once. Sample: naive CD4+ T cells from PBMCs. Stated subset: CD45RA+ positively selected. Receptors originate from a young man in good health. Some clones in this sample may be carry-over from other donors' samples.

V gene TRBV4-2 combines with J gene TRBJ2-7; 11 bases align to TRBD1. The CDR3 loop spans 15 amino acids. J lost 1 base, V lost 5 bases, and 4 bases had no gene match. Germline CDR1 LGHNA, CDR2 YNFKEQ. The CDR3 is CASSKGTGGSYEQYF. The CDR3 DNA reads as TGTGCCAGCAGCAAAGGGACAGGGGGGTCCTACGAGCAGTACTTC.

In nucleotides, the CDR3 is TGCGCCAGCAGCTTGCCGGGAGGGTGGGGCGAGCAGTACTTC. It codes for CASSLPGGWGEQYF. The genes are TRBV5-1 and TRBJ2-7, with 8 positions matching TRBD2. This CDR3 region has 14 residues. Germline V CDR1 and CDR2: SGHRS, YFSETQ. Unmatched junction bases numbered 6, after V lost 1 base and J lost 6 bases.

The chain joins TRBV10-1 to TRBJ2-2; 7 bases align to TRBD2. Germline trimming cut 4 bases from V and 4 bases from J; bases unmatched to any gene: 9. The CDR3 runs 16 residues. Germline-derived CDR1 and CDR2 are WNHNN and SYGVQD (reference sequence). CDR3 residues: CASSALPGGSTGELFF. The CDR3, as DNA: TGCGCCAGCAGTGCACTCCCCGGCGGGAGCACCGGGGAGCTGTTTTTT.

The chain is built from TRBV30 and TRBJ1-2; 7 bases map to TRBD1. Germline lookup yields CDR1 GTSNPN and CDR2 SVGIG (reference sequence). The junction had 4 bases not matched to a gene; V was cut back by 4 bases and J by 8 bases. There are 11 residues in the CDR3. CDR3 in amino acids: CAWTRGSGYTF. CDR3 DNA: TGTGCCTGGACCAGGGGGTCGGGCTACACCTTC. Filled out from reference TRBV30 and TRBJ1-2, the complete variable domain reads SQTIHQWPATLVQPVGSPLSLECTVEGTSNPNLYWYRQAAGRGLQLLFYSVGIGQISSEVPQNLSASRPQDRQFILSSKKLLLSDSGFYLCAWTRGSGYTFGSGTRLTVV.

This chain uses TRBV14 with TRBJ1-1; no definite D call. Between the trimmed V and J ends, which lost 3 bases and 11 bases, there was a span of 16 bases. This CDR3 is built from 13 residues. Germline loops: CDR1 SGHDN, CDR2 FVKESK. CDR3 amino acids: CASSQGNQAYAFF. The CDR3 DNA reads as TGTGCCAGCAGCCAGGGCAATCAGGCCTACGCTTTCTTT.

The CDR3 DNA reads as TGTGCCTGGAGCTCCCCGGGGGGAACCTACGAGCAGTACTTC. It is translated as CAWSSPGGTYEQYF. This chain joins TRBV30 and TRBJ2-7; TRBD2 matches at 7 bases. The CDR3 extends over 14 amino acids. With V trimmed by 3 bases and J by 2 bases, 7 bases remained unmatched. CDR1 is GTSNPN, CDR2 SVGIG, per germline (reference sequence).

As to this clone: Different DNA sequences within this sample yield the same CDR3. This sequence joins TRBV9 and TRBJ1-3; no clear D. V lost 2 bases and J lost 0, with 9 bases in between. Germline assignment: CDR1 SGDLS and CDR2 YYNGEE. The length of the CDR3 is 15 residues. The CDR3 sequence: CASSVRPNSGNTIYF. DNA for the CDR3: TGTGCCAGCAGCGTTCGCCCTAACTCTGGAAACACCATATATTTT.

The chain links TRBV7-9 to TRBJ2-5, with D perhaps matching TRBD2 (6 bases). The CDR3 sequence is 16 residues long. Germline V gene data show CDR1 as SEHNR and CDR2 as FQNEAQ (reference sequence). V gave up 4 bases and J gave up 2 bases, with 17 bases separating them. For the CDR3, the DNA is TGTGCCAGCAGCTCCAGGTTAGCGGCCGTTCAAGAGACCCAGTACTTC. It codes for CASSSRLAAVQETQYF.

The V and J genes are TRBV6-1 and TRBJ1-3, with a possible D match to TRBD1 (5 bases). This CDR3 is built from 14 residues. Germline CDR1 MNHNS, CDR2 SASEGT. The V and J ends lost 7 bases and 3 bases respectively, with 13 bases between them. CDR3 amino acids: CASIITGHGNTIYF. The CDR3 nucleotides are TGTGCCAGCATCATAACAGGCCATGGAAACACCATATATTTT.

The chain recombines TRBV28 with TRBJ1-2; D is possibly TRBD1 (6 bases). Germline V gene data show CDR1 as MDHEN and CDR2 as SYDVKM. The germline V and J ends were trimmed by 5 bases and 6 bases, with 19 bases remaining between them. The CDR3 runs 15 residues. Here the CDR3 DNA reads TGTGCCAGCAGTCCAGGGGAGGCAGGGTCCCATGGCTACACCTTC. Translation gives CASSPGEAGSHGYTF.

J is TRBJ1-1 and V is TRBV4-1; the D is unclear. V was trimmed by 4 bases and J by 3 bases, leaving 12 bases between them. Germline V gene sequence: CDR1 MGHRA, CDR2 YSYEKL. CDR3 length equals 14 residues. CDR3 amino acids: CASSPHPTDTEAFF. DNA for the CDR3: TGCGCCAGCAGCCCCCATCCCACAGACACTGAAGCTTTCTTT.

Here the CDR3 DNA reads TGTGCCAGCAGCTCCTCCGGGGGGCCTGGAAACACCATATATTTT. It translates to CASSSSGGPGNTIYF. The chain uses TRBV11-2 and TRBJ1-3; TRBD1 might be the D (6 bases). Deletions cut 4 bases from V and 2 bases from J, with 12 bases between. Looked up from germline, CDR1 is SGHAT and CDR2 is FQNNGV. The length of the CDR3 is 15 residues.

This clone was counted once. This chain connects TRBV5-8 to TRBJ2-3; 7 positions agree with TRBD1. Germline V gene lookup returns CDR1 SGHTS and CDR2 YDEGEE. After removal of 4 bases from V and 2 bases from J, the junction contained 10 bases not matched to a gene. The CDR3 has 16 amino acids. CDR3 protein: CASSLRQGGNTDTQYF. CDR3 DNA: TGTGCCAGCAGCCTCCGACAGGGTGGGAACACAGATACGCAGTATTTT.

V is TRBV29-1 and J is TRBJ2-2; 14 bases align to TRBD2. In germline, CDR1 is SQVTM, CDR2 ANQGSEA. Trimming took 6 bases from V and 6 from J; bases not matched to a gene: 3. The CDR3 has 14 residues. CDR3 amino acids: CSVGTSGSPGELFF. CDR3 sequence (DNA): TGCAGCGTGGGGACTAGCGGGAGTCCCGGGGAGCTGTTTTTT.

This chain's CDR3 is CASSQAVGGSNNEQFF. DNA of the CDR3: TGCGCCAGCAGCCAAGCGGTCGGGGGCAGCAACAATGAGCAGTTCTTC. The chain is built from TRBV4-1 and TRBJ2-1; tentatively, D is TRBD1 or TRBD2 (6 bases each). Trimming took off 1 base at V and 5 bases at J, with 15 bases between the two ends. Looked up from germline, CDR1 is MGHRA and CDR2 is YSYEKL. This CDR3 is built from 16 residues.

This chain joins TRBV28 and TRBJ2-1; 10 bases map to TRBD2. The germline V gene encodes CDR1 MDHEN and CDR2 SYDVKM. This CDR3 contains 18 residues. Losses at the gene ends were 1 base for V and 3 bases for J; bases not matched to a gene: 9. The CDR3 sequence is CASSLSSLAGTIYNEQFF. DNA of the CDR3: TGTGCCAGCAGTTTATCCTCACTAGCGGGGACAATCTACAATGAGCAGTTCTTC.

The J gene is TRBJ2-7, the V gene TRBV14; 7 nucleotides agree with TRBD2. The CDR3 sequence is 14 residues long. J gave up 1 base and V 3 bases, and 3 bases lay outside the gene matches. The V gene's germline CDR1 is SGHDN and CDR2 FVKESK. The CDR3 coding sequence is TGTGCCAGCAGCCAGACTAGCTGGTCCTACGAGCAGTACTTC. This encodes CASSQTSWSYEQYF.

This clone was counted a single time. The J gene is TRBJ2-5, the V gene TRBV6-5; no clear D. The CDR3 length is 14 residues. Per the germline V gene, CDR1 is MNHEY and CDR2 is SVGAGI. Trimming removed 6 bases at V and 1 base at J, with 12 bases between. The CDR3 nucleotides are TGTGCCAGCAGCCGTGGACCAATCCAAGAGACCCAGTACTTC. Translation gives CASSRGPIQETQYF.

J is TRBJ1-5 and V is TRBV7-2; D possibly corresponds to TRBD1 (6 bases). Deletions cut 1 base from V and 4 bases from J, with 11 bases between. The CDR3 consists of 15 residues. Germline V gene data show CDR1 as SGHTA and CDR2 as FQGNSA. CDR3 region: CASSLVRDINQPQHF. DNA of the CDR3: TGTGCCAGCAGCTTAGTTAGGGACATAAATCAGCCCCAGCATTTT.

This sequence joins TRBV28 and TRBJ2-3; D gene unclear. The CDR3 spans 14 residues. Germline values: CDR1 MDHEN, CDR2 SYDVKM. V gave up 4 bases and J gave up 0 bases, with 8 bases separating them. The CDR3 spells CASSWQESTDTQYF. For the CDR3, the DNA is TGTGCCAGCAGTTGGCAGGAGAGCACAGATACGCAGTATTTT.

The DNA of the CDR3 is TGTGCCAGCTCACCAAAATCAGGGGGGGCCGCCTACGAGCAGTACTTC. This sequence encodes CASSPKSGGAAYEQYF. V is TRBV18 and J is TRBJ2-7; D is tentatively TRBD1 or TRBD2 (7 bases each). CDR1 and CDR2 (germline): KGHSH, LQKENI. V was pared by 2 bases and J by 2 bases, with 16 bases between. The CDR3 covers 16 residues.

The V call is TRBV28, the J call TRBJ2-7, with D unclear. The CDR3 is 14 residues long. Trimming cost V 2 bases and J 2 bases, with 10 bases left between them. Germline V lookup: CDR1 MDHEN, CDR2 SYDVKM. DNA of the CDR3: TGTGCCAGCAGTTTACCGGGTTCAACCTACGAGCAGTACTTC. It translates to CASSLPGSTYEQYF.

The rearrangement uses TRBV7-7 and TRBJ2-2, with 7 bases lining up with TRBD2. Germline trimming cut 4 bases from V and 6 bases from J; bases unmatched to any gene: 2. Germline lookup yields CDR1 SSHAT and CDR2 FNYEAQ (reference sequence). CDR3 length: 13 amino acids. The CDR3 sequence: CASSSREAGELFF. CDR3 nucleotide sequence: TGTGCCAGCAGCTCTCGGGAGGCCGGGGAGCTGTTTTTT.

This clone appeared a single time. The V and J genes are TRBV28 and TRBJ1-1, with TRBD1 matching 8 bases. There are 12 residues in the CDR3. V gave up 11 bases and J gave up 11 bases; unmatched junction bases: 13. Germline V gene data show CDR1 as MDHEN and CDR2 as SYDVKM. The CDR3 DNA reads TGTGCCGGAGCAGACAGGGGCGTAGCCGCTTTCTTT. Its protein product is CAGADRGVAAFF.

The V call is TRBV5-4, the J call TRBJ1-2; the match to TRBD1 covers 7 bases. Germline V gene data show CDR1 as SGHNT and CDR2 as YYREEE (reference sequence). CDR3 length: 15 amino acids. J was trimmed by 7 bases and V by 4 bases; bases with no gene match: 13. CDR3 DNA: TGTGCCAGCAGCCCGAGACAGGGAAAGGGCCTTGGCTACACCTTC. Translated: CASSPRQGKGLGYTF.

This chain uses TRBV19 with TRBJ1-4; no definite D call. The ends were cut back, 1 base at V and 0 bases at J, with 6 bases in the middle. Germline V gives CDR1 LNHDA, CDR2 SQIVND (reference sequence). The CDR3 consists of 15 residues. The CDR3 nucleotides read TGTGCCAGTAGTATAGCAGACGCAACTAATGAAAAACTGTTTTTT. Residues: CASSIADATNEKLFF.